Shown below are 8 T cell receptor beta chains from a single sample sequenced in a study of cytomegalovirus exposure and HLA in healthy donors. PCR primers comprised 60 Vbeta and 13 Jbeta primers. TCRdb keeps only in-frame clones here, not all; method: immunoSEQ multiplex PCR. The sample shows fewer than 25,000 clones, roughly four fifths of them seen only once. Source material: PBMCs. The receptors here all came from a human donor in good health.

The chain carries TRBV27 and TRBJ1-1; D ambiguous. V was clipped by 8 bases and J by 3 bases, with 19 bases between them. The CDR3 length is 15 residues. CDR1 and CDR2 (germline): MNHEY, SMNVEV (reference sequence). The CDR3 DNA sequence: TGTGCCAGCGCCCCGAGAGCCCCGAGGGACACTGAAGCTTTCTTT. Its translation: CASAPRAPRDTEAFF.

The rearrangement joins TRBV7-6 to TRBJ2-5; the D gene is possibly TRBD1 (5 bases). Trimming pared 0 bases from V and 1 base from J, leaving 6 bases between. Germline CDR1 and CDR2: SGHVS and FNYEAQ. This CDR3 has 14 residues. CDR3 in DNA: TGTGCCAGCAGCTTAGCTAGGGGCCAAGAGACCCAGTACTTC. Translated, it gives CASSLARGQETQYF.

On this clone: One junction end does not reproduce the germline sequence, and a read error may be involved. The chain is built from TRBV29-1 and TRBJ2-5; 12 bases map to TRBD2. The J call may be mistaken, given a closer DNA end match to TRBJ2-7. Germline V CDR1 and CDR2: SQVTM, ANQGSEA. This CDR3 is 14 amino acids long. The CDR3 sequence: CGVLTSGGFYEQYF. CDR3 sequence (DNA): TGCGGCGTCCTGACTAGCGGGGGATTCTACGAGCAGTACTTC.

The J gene is TRBJ2-7, the V gene TRBV21-1; no DNA check was done on the table's D call, TRBD1. TRBV21-1 constitutes a pseudogene. The CDR3 is made up of 16 amino acids. CDR3 in amino acids: CASSFLGQGRTYEQYF. CDR3 DNA sequence: TGTGCCAGCAGCTTTTTAGGACAGGGGCGCACCTACGAGCAGTACTTC.

The chain links TRBV7-9 to TRBJ2-7, with 9 positions matching TRBD1. The CDR3 extends over 15 amino acids. Germline CDR1 reads SEHNR; CDR2 reads FQNEAQ (reference sequence). Germline trimming cut 4 bases from V and 4 bases from J; bases unmatched to any gene: 8. In nucleotides, the CDR3 is TGTGCCAGCAGCTCCGGGACAGGGTCGTCGTACGAGCAGTACTTC. It specifies CASSSGTGSSYEQYF.

This chain connects TRBV6-1 to TRBJ1-6, with a weak D call TRBD1 (5 bases). The CDR3 covers 15 residues. Germline V CDR1 and CDR2: MNHNS, SASEGT. V was cut by 1 base and J by 7 bases, with 11 bases left in between. The CDR3 spells CASSEDGGSNSPLHF. The CDR3 nucleotides read TGTGCCAGCAGTGAAGACGGGGGGTCGAATTCACCCCTCCACTTT.

J is TRBJ2-7 and V is TRBV2; D possibly corresponds to TRBD1 (6 bases). Germline loops: CDR1 SNHLY, CDR2 FYNNEI. Trimming cost V 6 bases and J 1 base, with 7 bases left between them. The length of the CDR3 is 12 residues. CDR3 coding DNA: TGTGCCAGCAGCGGGACATCCTACGAGCAGTACTTC. This gives the protein CASSGTSYEQYF.

This clone was detected only once. This chain joins TRBV6-6 and TRBJ2-7, with D perhaps TRBD1 (5 bases). The V end lost 8 bases, the J end lost 0 bases, and 14 bases lay between the germline ends. This CDR3 region has 14 residues. Germline V gene data show CDR1 as MNHNY and CDR2 as SVGAGI (reference sequence). Written as DNA, the CDR3 is TGTGCCAGCCAGGGCTCTATGGGCTCCTACGAGCAGTACTTC. Translation gives CASQGSMGSYEQYF.